The 2 T cell receptor beta chains below all came from one sample that was sequenced in a study of T cells after yellow fever vaccination. TCRdb itself ran the 5' RACE reads through MiXCR, one entry per CDR3 protein. The sample holds 450,000 to 600,000 distinct CDR3 sequences, about 17% seen once. Sequencing was performed on PBMCs, taken more than 4 days after the first yellow fever vaccination. The receptors originated from a man between 18 and 29 years old who received the YFV17D yellow fever vaccine.

The genes are TRBV7-9 and TRBJ1-4; TRBD1 agrees at 9 bases. V dropped 5 bases and J dropped 11; count of bases not matched to a gene: 9. Looked up from germline, CDR1 is SEHNR and CDR2 is FQNEAQ (reference sequence). The CDR3 totals 14 residues. The CDR3 here is CASSDRDRAGKLFF. CDR3 nucleotide sequence: TGTGCCAGCAGCGACCGGGACAGGGCCGGGAAACTGTTTTTT.

The gene calls are TRBV7-2 and TRBJ1-1; D possibly corresponds to TRBD1 (6 bases). Trimming pared 6 bases from V and 5 bases from J, leaving 16 bases between. The length of the CDR3 is 14 residues. Germline V gives CDR1 SGHTA, CDR2 FQGNSA. CDR3 in DNA: TGTGCCAGCAGTCTCCTACCAGGGGATACTGAAGCTTTCTTT. Protein: CASSLLPGDTEAFF.